The source of this TCR beta chain is a study of shared T cell receptors in the human thymus. TCRdb's table, derived via immunoSEQ multiplex PCR, lists solely in-frame clones and lacks some. The sample includes about 500,000 clones, 75% to 80% seen only once; the top ten take around 0.012%. Unmatched junction bases numbered 9, after V lost 4 bases and J lost 6 bases. The CDR3 is 17 amino acids. Germline CDR1 and CDR2: SGHRS and YFSETQ. The sample also formed part of further work on human thymus T cells. That source adds: Healthy Finnish infants undergoing corrective surgery for congenital heart defects were the donors. The thymus was resected at corrective cardiac surgery. Both thymic and peripheral blood repertoires showed apparently biased V and J usage. Related research described strongly overlapping thymic repertoires in unrelated people.

This clonotype was obtained from a boy younger than two with a congenital heart defect. This rearrangement joins TRBV5-1 to TRBJ2-3; 15 bases are shared with TRBD2. Input material: thymocytes. CDR3 sequence: CASSPDGLAGGKDTQYF. CDR3 sequence (DNA): TGCGCCAGCAGCCCCGACGGACTAGCGGGAGGGAAGGATACGCAGTATTTT.